This TCR beta chain is from a study of beta chain features in type 1 diabetes. Study-level background: Analysis included around 110,000,000 sorted cells drawn from all samples. Notes on the study in general: VDJ junctions from patients with type 1 diabetes contained fewer insertions and more deletions. PCR might preferentially amplify shorter templates, equally in patients and controls.

As every portion of the isolated RNA was reverse transcribed, the sequencing read expressed TCRB transcripts. The table came from immunoSEQ multiplex PCR; TCRdb's copy has only in-frame clones and leaves some out. Here the sample spans tens of thousands of clones, 60% to 75% being singletons. This clone was found a few times. Its specificity is not known. The TCR originated in a middle-aged woman in good health. The sample was Tregs from blood.

The CDR3 bases are TGCGCCAGCAGCTTGGGCCGGGGTTCTGGAAACACCATATATTTT. This encodes CASSLGRGSGNTIYF. The chain combines TRBV5-1 with TRBJ1-3; D is undetermined. The CDR3 totals 15 residues. CDR1 is SGHRS and CDR2 is YFSETQ in the germline V gene. Trimming removed 0 bases at V and 1 base at J, with 8 bases between. Using reference TRBV5-1 and TRBJ1-3 for the parts outside the CDR3, the full variable domain is KAGVTQTPRYLIKTRGQQVTLSCSPISGHRSVSWYQQTPGQGLQFLFEYFSETQRNKGNFPGRFSGRQFSNSRSEMNVSTLELGDSALYLCASSLGRGSGNTIYFGEGSWLTVV.